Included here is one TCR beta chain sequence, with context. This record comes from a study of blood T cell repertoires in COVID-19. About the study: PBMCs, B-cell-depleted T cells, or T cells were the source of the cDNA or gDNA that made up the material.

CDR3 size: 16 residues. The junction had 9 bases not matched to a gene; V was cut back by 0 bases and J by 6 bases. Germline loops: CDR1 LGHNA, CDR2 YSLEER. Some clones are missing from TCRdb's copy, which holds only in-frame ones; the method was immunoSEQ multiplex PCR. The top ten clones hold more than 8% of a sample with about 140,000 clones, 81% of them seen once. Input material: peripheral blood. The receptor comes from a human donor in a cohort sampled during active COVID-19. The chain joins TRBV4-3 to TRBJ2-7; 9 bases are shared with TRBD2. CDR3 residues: CASSQDLAGGRGEQYF. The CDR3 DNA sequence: TGCGCCAGCAGCCAAGATCTCGCGGGAGGGAGGGGCGAGCAGTACTTC.